This T cell receptor beta chain emerged from a study of identical twins. Notes on the study in general: Alpha sequences out of frame and shared by twins had excess low generation probability. Out-of-frame TCR alpha sharing in monozygotic twins exceeded recombination model predictions. Researchers caution that invariant MAIT and iNKT cells could partly confound zero-insertion analyses. The abundant beta clonotypes from cord blood had fewer insertions, and memory repertoires had none of this.

This CDR3 spans 13 amino acids. Germline V gene lookup returns CDR1 DFQATT and CDR2 SNEGSKA (reference sequence). Trimming removed 6 bases from V and 5 bases from J; junction bases left unmatched: 8. TCRdb re-called the 5' RACE reads with MiXCR, one entry per CDR3 protein. The sample includes approximately 670,000 distinct CDR3 sequences, around 6.1% of them seen just once. The sample holds many counts of this clonotype. The antigen is unknown. The chain has TRBV20-1 and TRBJ2-7, with TRBD2 matching over 9 bases. This clonotype was obtained from a man between 18 and 29 years old in good health. The sample comprised naive T cells sorted from blood. CDR3 DNA: TGCAGTGCAAACGCGGGGGGGCAGGACGAGCAGTACTTC. Encoded protein: CSANAGGQDEQYF.